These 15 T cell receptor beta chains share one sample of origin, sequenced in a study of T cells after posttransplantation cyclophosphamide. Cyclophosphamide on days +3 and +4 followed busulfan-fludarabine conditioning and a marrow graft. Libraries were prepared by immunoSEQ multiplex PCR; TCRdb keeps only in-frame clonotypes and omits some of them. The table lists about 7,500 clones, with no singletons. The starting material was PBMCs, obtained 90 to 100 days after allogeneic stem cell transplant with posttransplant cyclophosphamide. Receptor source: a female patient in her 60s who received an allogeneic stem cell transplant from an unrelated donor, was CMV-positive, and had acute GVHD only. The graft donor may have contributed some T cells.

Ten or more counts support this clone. The CDR3 DNA reads as TGTGCCACCAGCAGAGAAGGGAGCGGGAGTCCCTACAATGAGCAGTTCTTC. This sequence encodes CATSREGSGSPYNEQFF. This rearrangement joins TRBV15 to TRBJ2-1; TRBD2 matches 8 bases. From germline, CDR1 is LNHNV and CDR2 YYDKDF (reference sequence). Germline trimming cut 0 bases from V and 2 bases from J; bases unmatched to any gene: 6. This CDR3 spans 17 amino acids.

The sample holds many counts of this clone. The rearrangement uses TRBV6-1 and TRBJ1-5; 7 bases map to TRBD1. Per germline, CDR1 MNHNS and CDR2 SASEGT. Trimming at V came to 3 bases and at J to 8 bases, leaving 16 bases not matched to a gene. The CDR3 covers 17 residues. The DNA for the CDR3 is TGTGCCAGCAGTGACCTGGGAGGGGGCATATCTCTTAAGCCCCAGCATTTT. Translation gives CASSDLGGGISLKPQHF.

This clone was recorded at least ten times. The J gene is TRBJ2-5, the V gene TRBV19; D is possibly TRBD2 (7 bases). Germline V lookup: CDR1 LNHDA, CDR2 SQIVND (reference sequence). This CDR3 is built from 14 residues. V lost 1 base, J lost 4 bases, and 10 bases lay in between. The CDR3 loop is CASSIGGGRETQYF. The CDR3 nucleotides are TGTGCCAGTAGTATAGGGGGGGGCCGAGAGACCCAGTACTTC.

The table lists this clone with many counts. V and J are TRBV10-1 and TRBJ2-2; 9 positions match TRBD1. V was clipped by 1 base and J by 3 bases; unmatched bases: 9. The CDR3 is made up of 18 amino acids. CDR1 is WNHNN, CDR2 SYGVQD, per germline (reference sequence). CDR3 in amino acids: CASSEFGTGKEDTGELFF. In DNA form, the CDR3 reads TGCGCCAGCAGTGAGTTCGGGACAGGGAAAGAGGACACCGGGGAGCTGTTTTTT.

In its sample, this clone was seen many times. CDR3 in amino acids: CASSIQGARRGYTF. CDR3 nucleotide sequence: TGTGCCAGTAGTATCCAGGGGGCGCGTCGTGGCTACACCTTC. The chain links TRBV19 to TRBJ1-2; 8 nucleotides match TRBD1. This CDR3 has 14 residues. The V and J ends lost 3 bases and 7 bases, in that order; junction bases with no gene match: 7. CDR1 is LNHDA, CDR2 SQIVND, per germline (reference sequence).

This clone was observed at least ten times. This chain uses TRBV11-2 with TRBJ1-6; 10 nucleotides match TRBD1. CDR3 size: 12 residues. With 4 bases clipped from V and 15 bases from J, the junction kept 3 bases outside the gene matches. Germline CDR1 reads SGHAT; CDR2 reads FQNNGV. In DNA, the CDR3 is TGTGCCAGCAGCTGGGGACAGGGGAACCTCCACTTT. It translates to CASSWGQGNLHF.

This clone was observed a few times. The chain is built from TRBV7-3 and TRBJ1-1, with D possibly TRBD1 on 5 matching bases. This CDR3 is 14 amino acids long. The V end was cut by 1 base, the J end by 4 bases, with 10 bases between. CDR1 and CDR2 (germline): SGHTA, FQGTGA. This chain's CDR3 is CASSLMGPGTEAFF. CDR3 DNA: TGTGCCAGCAGCTTAATGGGGCCAGGCACTGAAGCTTTCTTT.

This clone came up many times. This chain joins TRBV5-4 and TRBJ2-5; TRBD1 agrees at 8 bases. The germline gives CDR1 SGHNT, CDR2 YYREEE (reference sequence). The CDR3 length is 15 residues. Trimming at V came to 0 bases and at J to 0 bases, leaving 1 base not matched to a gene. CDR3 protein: CASSLGQGNQETQYF. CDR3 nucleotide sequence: TGTGCCAGCAGCTTGGGACAGGGGAACCAAGAGACCCAGTACTTC.

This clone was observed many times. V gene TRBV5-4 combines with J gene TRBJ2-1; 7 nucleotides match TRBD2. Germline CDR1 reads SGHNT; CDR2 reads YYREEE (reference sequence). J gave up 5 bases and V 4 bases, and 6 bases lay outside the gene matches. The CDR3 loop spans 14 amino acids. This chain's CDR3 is CASSVTGTNNEQFF. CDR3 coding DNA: TGTGCCAGCAGCGTAACCGGGACTAACAATGAGCAGTTCTTC.

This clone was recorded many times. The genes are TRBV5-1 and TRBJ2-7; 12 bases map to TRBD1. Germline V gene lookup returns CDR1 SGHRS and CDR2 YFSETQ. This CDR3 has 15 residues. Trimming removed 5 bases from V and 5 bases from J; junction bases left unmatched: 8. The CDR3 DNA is TGCGCCAGCAGGGAGGGGACAGGGGGCCGCAACGAGCAGTACTTC. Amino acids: CASREGTGGRNEQYF.

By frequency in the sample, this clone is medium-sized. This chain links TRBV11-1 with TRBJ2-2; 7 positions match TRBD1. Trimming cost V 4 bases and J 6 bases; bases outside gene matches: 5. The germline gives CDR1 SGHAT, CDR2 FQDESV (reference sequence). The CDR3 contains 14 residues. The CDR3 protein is CASSSGQYPGELFF. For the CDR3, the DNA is TGTGCCAGCAGCTCGGGACAGTACCCCGGGGAGCTGTTTTTT. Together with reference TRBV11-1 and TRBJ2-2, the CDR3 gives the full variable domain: EAEVAQSPRYKITEKSQAVAFWCDPISGHATLYWYRQILGQGPELLVQFQDESVVDDSQLPKDRFSAERLKGVDSTLKIQPAELGDSAMYLCASSSGQYPGELFFGEGSRLTVL.

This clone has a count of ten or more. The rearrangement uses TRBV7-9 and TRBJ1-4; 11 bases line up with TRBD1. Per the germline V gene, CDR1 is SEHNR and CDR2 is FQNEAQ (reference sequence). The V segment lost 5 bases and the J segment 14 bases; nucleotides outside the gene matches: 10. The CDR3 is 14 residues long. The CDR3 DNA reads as TGTGCCAGCAGCAAGGACAGGGGGCGCGATTTCCTGTTTTTT. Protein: CASSKDRGRDFLFF.

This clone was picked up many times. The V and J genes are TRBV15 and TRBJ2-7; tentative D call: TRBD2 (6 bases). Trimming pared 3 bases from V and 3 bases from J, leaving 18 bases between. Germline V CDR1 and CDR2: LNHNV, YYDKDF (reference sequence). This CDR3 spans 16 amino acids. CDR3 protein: CATSSRLPGLHYEQYF. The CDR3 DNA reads TGTGCCACCAGCAGTCGACTGCCGGGACTCCACTACGAGCAGTACTTC.

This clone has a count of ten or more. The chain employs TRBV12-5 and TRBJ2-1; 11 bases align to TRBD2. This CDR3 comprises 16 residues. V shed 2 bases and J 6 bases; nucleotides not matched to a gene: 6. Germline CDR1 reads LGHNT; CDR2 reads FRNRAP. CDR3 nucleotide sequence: TGTGCTAGTGGTTTGTTTACCGGGACTAGCGGCAATGAGCAGTTCTTC. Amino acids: CASGLFTGTSGNEQFF.

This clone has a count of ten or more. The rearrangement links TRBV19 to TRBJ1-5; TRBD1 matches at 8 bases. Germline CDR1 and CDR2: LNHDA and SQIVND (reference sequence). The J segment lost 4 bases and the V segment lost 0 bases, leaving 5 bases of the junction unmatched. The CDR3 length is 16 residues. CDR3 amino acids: CASSIEGTGTNQPQHF. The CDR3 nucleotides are TGTGCCAGTAGTATAGAAGGGACAGGTACGAATCAGCCCCAGCATTTT.